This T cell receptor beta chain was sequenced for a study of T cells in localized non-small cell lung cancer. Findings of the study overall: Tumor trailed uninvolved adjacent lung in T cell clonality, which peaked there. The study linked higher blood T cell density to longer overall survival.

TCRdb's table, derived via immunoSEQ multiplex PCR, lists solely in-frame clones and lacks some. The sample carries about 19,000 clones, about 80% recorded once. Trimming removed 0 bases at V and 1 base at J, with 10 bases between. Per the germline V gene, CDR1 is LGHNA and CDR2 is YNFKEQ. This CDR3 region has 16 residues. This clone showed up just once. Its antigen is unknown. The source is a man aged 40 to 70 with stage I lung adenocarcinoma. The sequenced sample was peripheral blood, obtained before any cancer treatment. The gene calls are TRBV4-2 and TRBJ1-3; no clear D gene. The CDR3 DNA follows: TGTGCCAGCAGCCAAGATGGTGGTGGATCTGGAAACACCATATATTTT. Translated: CASSQDGGGSGNTIYF.